The 32 T cell receptor beta chains in this list originate from one sample, sequenced in a study of T cell responses to AZD1222 COVID-19 vaccine. The data were produced by immunoSEQ multiplex PCR, yet TCRdb's version contains in-frame clones alone and is incomplete. Here the sample spans 110,000 to 150,000 clones, 92% being singletons. Sequences were derived from peripheral blood, sampled 28 days after the second AZD1222 dose. These receptor sequences come from an adult who received the AZD1222 COVID-19 vaccine.

This chain links TRBV18 with TRBJ2-7, with D maybe TRBD2 (6 bases). Germline values: CDR1 KGHSH, CDR2 LQKENI. The CDR3 length is 15 residues. V shed 0 bases and J shed 8 bases, with 17 bases lying between them. This chain's CDR3 is CASSPPGGTPYKQYF. CDR3 in DNA: TGTGCCAGCTCACCACCGGGCGGGACTCCTTACAAGCAGTACTTC.

The V gene is TRBV12-5, the J gene TRBJ2-5; TRBD1 might be the D (6 bases). The CDR3 covers 16 residues. Trimming left V 4 bases short and J 2 bases short, with 17 bases between. The V gene's germline CDR1 is LGHNT and CDR2 FRNRAP. This CDR3 is CASGSPKEGGQETQYF. The DNA for the CDR3 is TGTGCTAGTGGTTCCCCTAAAGAAGGGGGACAAGAGACCCAGTACTTC.

The chain joins TRBV20-1 to TRBJ2-1, with D unclear. Germline V gene sequence: CDR1 DFQATT, CDR2 SNEGSKA (reference sequence). V was cut by 6 bases and J by 6 bases, with 6 bases left in between. The CDR3 extends over 10 amino acids. In nucleotides, the CDR3 is TGCAGTGCCGGACCCAATGAGCAGTTCTTC. Protein: CSAGPNEQFF.

The chain combines TRBV7-9 with TRBJ2-2; D is tentatively TRBD1 or TRBD2 (5 bases each). The CDR3 consists of 17 residues. CDR1 and CDR2 from the germline V gene are SEHNR and FQNEAQ (reference sequence). Trimming shortened V by 1 base and J by 4 bases, and 16 bases separated the two germline ends. The CDR3 sequence is CASSLGSGQGVTGELFF. The CDR3, as DNA: TGTGCCAGCAGCTTAGGTTCGGGGCAGGGAGTCACCGGGGAGCTGTTTTTT.

This rearrangement joins TRBV7-3 to TRBJ2-5; 7 nucleotides agree with TRBD1. Germline V gene sequence: CDR1 SGHTA, CDR2 FQGTGA. The V gene end was trimmed by 4 bases and the J gene end by 1 base; junction bases not matched to a gene: 9. This CDR3 has 16 residues. The chain's CDR3 is CASSSLPTGAQETQYF. The CDR3 DNA reads as TGTGCCAGCAGCTCCCTTCCCACAGGGGCCCAAGAGACCCAGTACTTC.

The chain couples TRBV18 to TRBJ2-7; D assignment may be TRBD1 or TRBD2 (7 bases each). Per the germline V gene, CDR1 is KGHSH and CDR2 is LQKENI. The V end was cut by 3 bases, the J end by 9 bases, with 24 bases between. This CDR3 spans 16 amino acids. The chain's CDR3 is CASSPRGARGGPGQYF. The CDR3 DNA reads TGTGCCAGCTCACCCCGGGGCGCCAGGGGGGGACCCGGGCAGTACTTC.

The chain is built from TRBV6-4 and TRBJ2-3; a possible D gene is TRBD2 (6 bases). CDR1 is MRHNA and CDR2 is SNTAGT in the germline V gene. V was clipped by 8 bases and J by 2 bases, with 14 bases between them. The CDR3 extends over 14 amino acids. The chain's CDR3 is CASGTGTPTDTQYF. The CDR3 DNA reads as TGTGCCAGCGGAACTGGGACTCCCACAGATACGCAGTATTTT.

V usage is TRBV7-2 and J usage is TRBJ1-5, with TRBD1 identical over 9 bases. Germline lookup yields CDR1 SGHTA and CDR2 FQGNSA. The CDR3 totals 15 residues. The J segment lost 6 bases and the V segment lost 5 bases, leaving 8 bases of the junction unmatched. The CDR3 sequence is CASSPDRGEGQPQHF. CDR3 coding DNA: TGTGCCAGCAGCCCGGACAGGGGAGAAGGTCAGCCCCAGCATTTT.

This chain links TRBV5-1 with TRBJ2-7; possibly TRBD2 for D (5 bases). Germline values: CDR1 SGHRS, CDR2 YFSETQ. This CDR3 has 14 residues. The ends were cut back, 2 bases at V and 6 bases at J, with 15 bases in the middle. The CDR3: CASSLGSAGVEQYF. The DNA of the CDR3 is TGCGCCAGCAGCTTAGGTTCTGCCGGGGTCGAGCAGTACTTC.

The chain uses TRBV2 and TRBJ2-2, with 7 bases lining up with TRBD2. CDR3 length: 17 residues. V trimming: 6 bases; J trimming: 1 base; junction bases outside the gene matches: 11. Germline V CDR1 and CDR2: SNHLY, FYNNEI. CDR3 loop: CASRDPDGRRNTGELFF. Written as DNA, the CDR3 is TGTGCCAGCAGGGACCCCGACGGGAGGAGGAACACCGGGGAGCTGTTTTTT.

CDR3 amino acids: CASSSSTGGRAEAFF. The CDR3, as DNA: TGCGCCAGCAGCTCCTCGACAGGGGGTAGAGCTGAAGCTTTCTTT. V is TRBV5-1 and J is TRBJ1-1; 9 nucleotides line up with TRBD1. This CDR3 is built from 15 residues. J was trimmed by 6 bases and V by 3 bases; bases with no gene match: 9. From germline, CDR1 is SGHRS and CDR2 YFSETQ.

This clone is a singleton in its sample. J is TRBJ1-1 and V is TRBV28; D gene unclear. CDR3 length: 13 amino acids. Trimming shortened V by 7 bases and J by 2 bases, and 11 bases separated the two germline ends. Germline V gene data show CDR1 as MDHEN and CDR2 as SYDVKM. CDR3 nucleotide sequence: TGTGCCAGCATAGCACAGCCCAACACTGAAGCTTTCTTT. Its protein is CASIAQPNTEAFF.

CDR3 DNA sequence: TGTGCCAGCAGTGAACAGGGGGACTACGAGCAGTACTTC. This translates into CASSEQGDYEQYF. The genes are TRBV28 and TRBJ2-7; 8 bases fit TRBD1. V dropped 5 bases and J dropped 3; count of bases not matched to a gene: 3. Germline loops: CDR1 MDHEN, CDR2 SYDVKM. CDR3 size: 13 residues.

The CDR3 DNA reads as TGTGCCAGCAGCGACTCCGGGACAGCCTCCTACGAGCAGTACTTC. Its translation is CASSDSGTASYEQYF. The chain links TRBV6-5 to TRBJ2-7; 7 bases map to TRBD1. With 6 bases clipped from V and 0 bases from J, the junction kept 8 bases outside the gene matches. This CDR3 contains 15 residues. Germline V gene data show CDR1 as MNHEY and CDR2 as SVGAGI.

J is TRBJ1-5 and V is TRBV5-6; 8 positions agree with TRBD1. CDR1 is SGHDT, CDR2 YYEEEE, per germline. V lost 4 bases and J lost 5; bases outside the gene matches: 8. This CDR3 spans 15 amino acids. The CDR3 region is CASSPTRDRYQPQHF. Written as DNA, the CDR3 is TGTGCCAGCAGCCCGACCCGGGACAGGTATCAGCCCCAGCATTTT.

The CDR3 nucleotides are TGTGCCAGCAGTTACGGGGGCGGCTACACCTTC. This sequence encodes CASSYGGGYTF. The rearrangement uses TRBV6-5 and TRBJ1-2; D may be TRBD1 (6 bases). CDR1 MNHEY and CDR2 SVGAGI come from the germline V gene. V was shortened by 2 bases and J by 8 bases, with 6 bases between the two germline ends. CDR3 length: 11 amino acids.

This chain uses TRBV27 with TRBJ1-1; 9 nucleotides match TRBD1. V lost 11 bases and J lost 2; bases outside the gene matches: 9. The germline V gene encodes CDR1 MNHEY and CDR2 SMNVEV (reference sequence). This CDR3 is built from 14 residues. CDR3 sequence (DNA): TGTGCCTCCAGCCGGGACAGGGCTAACACTGAAGCTTTCTTT. Protein product: CASSRDRANTEAFF.

This chain joins TRBV3-1 (or the pseudogene TRBV3-2) and TRBJ2-6; 7 bases align to TRBD1. V lost 1 base and J lost 10; bases outside the gene matches: 4. The CDR3 is made up of 14 amino acids. CDR1 LGHDT and CDR2 YNNKEL come from the germline V gene (reference sequence). The CDR3 coding sequence is TGTGCCAGCAGCCAAGGGACAGGTTCAAACGTCCTGACTTTC. Translation gives CASSQGTGSNVLTF.

This clone was seen only a few times. The chain uses TRBV4-1 and TRBJ1-1; D ambiguous. The CDR3 is 17 residues long. Germline V gene lookup returns CDR1 MGHRA and CDR2 YSYEKL. Trimming removed 4 bases from V and 5 bases from J, with 23 bases in between. CDR3 loop: CASSRLPGPIEETEAFF. The CDR3 DNA reads as TGCGCCAGCAGCCGCTTACCGGGCCCGATCGAGGAGACTGAAGCTTTCTTT.

The V gene is TRBV28, the J gene TRBJ2-2; D is uncertain. The V gene lost 1 base and the J gene lost 6 bases, with 3 bases spanning the gap. Germline CDR1 and CDR2: MDHEN and SYDVKM. The CDR3 has 12 amino acids. DNA for the CDR3: TGTGCCAGCAGTTTATCGGCCGGGGAGCTGTTTTTT. This encodes CASSLSAGELFF.

This sequence joins TRBV5-1 and TRBJ2-1; D unclear. The CDR3 has 16 amino acids. CDR1 is SGHRS and CDR2 is YFSETQ in the germline V gene. Trimming shortened V by 5 bases and J by 4 bases, and 19 bases separated the two germline ends. CDR3: CASSKLDRAPYNEQFF. The DNA of the CDR3 is TGCGCCAGCAGTAAGCTCGATAGAGCCCCTTACAATGAGCAGTTCTTC.

This chain uses TRBV24-1 with TRBJ2-1; no definite D call. Germline CDR1 is KGHDR and CDR2 is SFDVKD. The CDR3 runs to 14 residues. Trimming stripped 4 bases from V and 8 bases from J, with 14 bases between. The CDR3 loop reads CATSDIGRGDEQFF. Here the CDR3 DNA reads TGTGCCACCAGTGACATCGGACGCGGTGATGAGCAGTTCTTC.

V and J are TRBV6-1 and TRBJ1-2; D ambiguous. Germline CDR1 is MNHNS and CDR2 is SASEGT. Between the trimmed V and J ends, which lost 2 bases and 7 bases, there was a span of 5 bases. The CDR3 sequence is 11 residues long. CDR3 sequence: CASSENRGYTF. In nucleotides, the CDR3 is TGTGCCAGCAGTGAAAATCGTGGCTACACCTTC.

J is TRBJ2-7 and V is TRBV19, with 10 bases identical to TRBD2. Germline V gene lookup returns CDR1 LNHDA and CDR2 SQIVND (reference sequence). The ends lost 10 bases at V and 0 bases at J; junction bases unmatched: 12. CDR3 size: 16 residues. CDR3 sequence (DNA): TGTGCCACATCCGGGACTAGCGCAATTAGCTCCTACGAGCAGTACTTC. This encodes CATSGTSAISSYEQYF.

The chain couples TRBV10-3 to TRBJ1-1; D is possibly TRBD1 (5 bases). Germline CDR1 ENHRY, CDR2 SYGVKD. CDR3 length equals 13 residues. V was shortened by 8 bases and J by 1 base, with 11 bases between the two germline ends. The CDR3 protein is CAIAEQGNTEAFF. In DNA form, the CDR3 reads TGTGCCATCGCCGAGCAGGGGAACACTGAAGCTTTCTTT.

This clone turned up a few times. This rearrangement joins TRBV28 to TRBJ2-7; 7 nucleotides agree with TRBD1. The CDR3 contains 11 residues. Germline V CDR1 and CDR2: MDHEN, SYDVKM. With 6 bases clipped from V and 7 bases from J, the junction kept 3 bases outside the gene matches. CDR3 region: CASSDRVEQYF. For the CDR3, the DNA is TGTGCCAGCAGCGACAGGGTAGAGCAGTACTTC.

The chain joins TRBV4-3 to TRBJ2-1; 10 nucleotides line up with TRBD2. Trimming took 2 bases from V and 4 from J; bases not matched to a gene: 14. The CDR3 sequence is 19 residues long. Germline CDR1 and CDR2: LGHNA and YSLEER. In nucleotides, the CDR3 is TGCGCCAGCAGCCAAAGTGGCTCCCTAGCGGGAGCCTCGTACAATGAGCAGTTCTTC. It codes for CASSQSGSLAGASYNEQFF.

This chain joins TRBV6-5 and TRBJ2-2, with D possibly matching TRBD1 (6 bases). This CDR3 contains 15 residues. Trimming shortened V by 5 bases and J by 7 bases, and 17 bases separated the two germline ends. CDR1 and CDR2 (germline): MNHEY, SVGAGI. As DNA, the CDR3 is TGTGCCAGCAGTCCCCGGGACATCTCTCTCGGGGAGCTGTTTTTT. Translation gives CASSPRDISLGELFF.

This chain links TRBV13 with TRBJ2-5; TRBD1 might be the D (5 bases). The CDR3 sequence is 15 residues long. Trimming removed 5 bases from V and 0 bases from J, with 13 bases in between. From germline, CDR1 is PRHDT and CDR2 FYEKMQ (reference sequence). CDR3 protein: CASSAHYRYQETQYF. CDR3 nucleotide sequence: TGTGCCAGCAGCGCCCATTACAGGTACCAAGAGACCCAGTACTTC.

The chain links TRBV7-2 to TRBJ2-5; D is perhaps TRBD1 (6 bases). In germline, CDR1 is SGHTA, CDR2 FQGNSA. CDR3 size: 15 residues. Trimming took 5 bases from V and 5 from J, leaving 18 bases between them. For the CDR3, the DNA is TGTGCCAGCAGCCAGCTAGCCAGGGGCAAGGAGACCCAGTACTTC. It translates to CASSQLARGKETQYF.

This sequence joins TRBV27 and TRBJ1-2; D not resolved. The CDR3 contains 13 residues. Germline CDR1 MNHEY, CDR2 SMNVEV (reference sequence). Trimming took 2 bases from V and 5 from J, leaving 9 bases between them. CDR3 loop: CASSLAESYGYTF. The CDR3 bases are TGTGCCAGCAGTTTAGCAGAGTCTTATGGCTACACCTTC.

The chain is built from TRBV12-5 and TRBJ2-2; 7 bases map to TRBD2. This CDR3 has 15 residues. CDR1 and CDR2 (germline): LGHNT, FRNRAP. After removal of 6 bases from V and 7 bases from J, the junction contained 11 bases not matched to a gene. CDR3 DNA sequence: TGTGCTAGTGGCACCCTGGGGGGGAAAGTCGGGGAGCTGTTTTTT. This translates into CASGTLGGKVGELFF.